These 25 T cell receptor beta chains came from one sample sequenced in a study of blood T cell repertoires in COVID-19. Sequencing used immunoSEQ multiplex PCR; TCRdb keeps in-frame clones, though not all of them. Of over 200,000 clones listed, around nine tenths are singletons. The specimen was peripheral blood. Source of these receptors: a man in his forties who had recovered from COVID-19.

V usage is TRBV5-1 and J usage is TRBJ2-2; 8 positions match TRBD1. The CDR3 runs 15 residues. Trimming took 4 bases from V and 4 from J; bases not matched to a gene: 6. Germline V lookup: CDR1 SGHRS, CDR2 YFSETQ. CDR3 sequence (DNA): TGCGCCAGCAGCGTTGGACAGGGTGGCACCGGGGAGCTGTTTTTT. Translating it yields CASSVGQGGTGELFF.

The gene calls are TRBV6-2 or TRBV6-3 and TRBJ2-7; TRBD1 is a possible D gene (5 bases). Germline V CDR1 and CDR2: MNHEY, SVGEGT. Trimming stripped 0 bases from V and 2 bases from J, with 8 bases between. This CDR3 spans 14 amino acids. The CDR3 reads CASSYSTVTYEQYF. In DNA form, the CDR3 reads TGTGCCAGCAGTTACTCGACAGTGACCTACGAGCAGTACTTC.

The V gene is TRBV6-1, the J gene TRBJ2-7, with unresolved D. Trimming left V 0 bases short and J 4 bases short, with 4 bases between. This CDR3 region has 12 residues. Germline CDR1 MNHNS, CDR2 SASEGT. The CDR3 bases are TGTGCCAGCAGTGAAGCGCGATACGAGCAGTACTTC. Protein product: CASSEARYEQYF.

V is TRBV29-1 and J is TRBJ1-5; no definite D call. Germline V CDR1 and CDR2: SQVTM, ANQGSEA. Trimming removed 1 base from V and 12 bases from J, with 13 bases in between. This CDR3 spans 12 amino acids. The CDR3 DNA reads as TGCAGCGTTGAAGGCAGGTGCCGGCTCCAGCATTTT. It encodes CSVEGRCRLQHF.

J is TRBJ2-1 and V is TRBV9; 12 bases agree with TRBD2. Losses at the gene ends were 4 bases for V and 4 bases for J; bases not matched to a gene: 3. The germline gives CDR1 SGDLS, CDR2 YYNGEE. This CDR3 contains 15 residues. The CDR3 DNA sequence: TGTGCCAGCAGCACCCTAGCGGGAGGGTACAATGAGCAGTTCTTC. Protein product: CASSTLAGGYNEQFF.

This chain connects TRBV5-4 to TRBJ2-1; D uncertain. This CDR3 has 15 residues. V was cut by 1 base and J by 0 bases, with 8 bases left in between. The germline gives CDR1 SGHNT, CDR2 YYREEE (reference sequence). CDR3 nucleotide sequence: TGTGCCAGCAGCTTGCCCCCAGGCTCCTACAATGAGCAGTTCTTC. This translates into CASSLPPGSYNEQFF.

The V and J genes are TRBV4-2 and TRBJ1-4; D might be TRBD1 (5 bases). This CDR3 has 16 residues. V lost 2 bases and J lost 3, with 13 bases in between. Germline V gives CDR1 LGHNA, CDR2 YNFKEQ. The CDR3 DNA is TGTGCCAGCAGCCAAAGCGGGACTAGGGCTAATGAAAAACTGTTTTTT. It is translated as CASSQSGTRANEKLFF.

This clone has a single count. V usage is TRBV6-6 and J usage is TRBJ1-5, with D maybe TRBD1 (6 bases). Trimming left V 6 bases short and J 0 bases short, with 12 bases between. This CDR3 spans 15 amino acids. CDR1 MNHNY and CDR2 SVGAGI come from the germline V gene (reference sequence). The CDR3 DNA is TGTGCCAGCAGAGTCCAGGGGAATAGCAATCAGCCCCAGCATTTT. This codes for CASRVQGNSNQPQHF.

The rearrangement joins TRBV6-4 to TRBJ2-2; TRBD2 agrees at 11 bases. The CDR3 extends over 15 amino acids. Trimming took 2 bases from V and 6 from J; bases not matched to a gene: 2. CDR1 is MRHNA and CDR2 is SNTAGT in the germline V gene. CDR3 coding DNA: TGTGCCAGCAGTGACATAGCGGGAGGGGCCGGGGAGCTGTTTTTT. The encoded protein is CASSDIAGGAGELFF.

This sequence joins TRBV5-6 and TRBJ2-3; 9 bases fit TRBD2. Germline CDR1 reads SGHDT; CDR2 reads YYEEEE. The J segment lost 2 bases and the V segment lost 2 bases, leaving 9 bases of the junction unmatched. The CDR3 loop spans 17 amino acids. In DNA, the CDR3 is TGTGCCAGCAGCTTTCGTCCTAGCGGGATAGACACAGATACGCAGTATTTT. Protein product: CASSFRPSGIDTDTQYF. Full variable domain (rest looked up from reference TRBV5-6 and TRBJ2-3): DAGVTQSPTHLIKTRGQQVTLRCSPKSGHDTVSWYQQALGQGPQFIFQYYEEEERQRGNFPDRFSGHQFPNYSSELNVNALLLGDSALYLCASSFRPSGIDTDTQYFGPGTRLTVL.

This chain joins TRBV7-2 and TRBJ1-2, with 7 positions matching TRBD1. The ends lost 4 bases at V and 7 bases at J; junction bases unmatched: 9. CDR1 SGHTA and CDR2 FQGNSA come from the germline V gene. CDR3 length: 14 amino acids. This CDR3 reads CASSYRDRSGGYTF. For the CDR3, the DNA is TGTGCCAGCAGCTACAGGGACAGATCGGGTGGCTACACCTTC.

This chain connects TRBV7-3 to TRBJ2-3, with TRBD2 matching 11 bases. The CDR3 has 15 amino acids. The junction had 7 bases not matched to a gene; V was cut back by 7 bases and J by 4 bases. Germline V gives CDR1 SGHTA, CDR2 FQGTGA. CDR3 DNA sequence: TGTGCCAGCACCCTTGGGACTAGCGGTTCAGATACGCAGTATTTT. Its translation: CASTLGTSGSDTQYF.

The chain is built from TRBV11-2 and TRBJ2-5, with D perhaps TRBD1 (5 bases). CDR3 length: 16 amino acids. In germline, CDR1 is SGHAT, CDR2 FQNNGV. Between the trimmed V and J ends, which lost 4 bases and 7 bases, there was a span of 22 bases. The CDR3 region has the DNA TGTGCCAGCAGCTCCAGGGTCTTTTTATCGGGTGTGACCCAGTACTTC. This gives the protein CASSSRVFLSGVTQYF.

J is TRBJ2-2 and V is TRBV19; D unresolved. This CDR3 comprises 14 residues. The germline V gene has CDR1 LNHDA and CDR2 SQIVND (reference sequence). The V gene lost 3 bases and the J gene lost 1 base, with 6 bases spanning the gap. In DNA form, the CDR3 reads TGTGCCAGTAGTATCGGAGAGAACACCGGGGAGCTGTTTTTT. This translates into CASSIGENTGELFF.

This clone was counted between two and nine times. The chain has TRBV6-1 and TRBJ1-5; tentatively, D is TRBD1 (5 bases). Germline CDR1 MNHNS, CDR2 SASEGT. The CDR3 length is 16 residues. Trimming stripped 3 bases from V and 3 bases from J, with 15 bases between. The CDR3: CASSDIRRGNNQPQHF. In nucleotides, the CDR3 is TGTGCCAGCAGTGATATTAGGCGGGGGAACAATCAGCCCCAGCATTTT.

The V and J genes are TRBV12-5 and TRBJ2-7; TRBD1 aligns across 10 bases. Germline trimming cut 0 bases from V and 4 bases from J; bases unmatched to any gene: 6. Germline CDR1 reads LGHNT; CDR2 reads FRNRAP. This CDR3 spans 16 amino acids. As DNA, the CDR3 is TGTGCTAGTGGTTTGGTAATGGGGACAGGGGCGTACGAGCAGTACTTC. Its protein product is CASGLVMGTGAYEQYF.

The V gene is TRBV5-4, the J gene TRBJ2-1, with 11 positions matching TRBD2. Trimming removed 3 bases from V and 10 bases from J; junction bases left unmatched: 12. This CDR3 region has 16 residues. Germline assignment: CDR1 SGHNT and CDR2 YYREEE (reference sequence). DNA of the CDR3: TGTGCCAGCAGCTACCCCGGGACTAGCGGCCAACGGGAGCAGTTCTTC. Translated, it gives CASSYPGTSGQREQFF. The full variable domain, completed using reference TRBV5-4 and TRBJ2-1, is ETGVTQSPTHLIKTRGQQVTLRCSSQSGHNTVSWYQQALGQGPQFIFQYYREEENGRGNFPPRFSGLQFPNYSSELNVNALELDDSALYLCASSYPGTSGQREQFFGPGTRLTVL.

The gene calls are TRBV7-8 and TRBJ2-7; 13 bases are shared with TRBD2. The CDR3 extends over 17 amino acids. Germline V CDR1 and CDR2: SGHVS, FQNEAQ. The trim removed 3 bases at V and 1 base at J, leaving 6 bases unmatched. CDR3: CASSFLPGLAGSYEQYF. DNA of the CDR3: TGTGCCAGCAGCTTTCTTCCGGGACTAGCGGGATCCTACGAGCAGTACTTC.

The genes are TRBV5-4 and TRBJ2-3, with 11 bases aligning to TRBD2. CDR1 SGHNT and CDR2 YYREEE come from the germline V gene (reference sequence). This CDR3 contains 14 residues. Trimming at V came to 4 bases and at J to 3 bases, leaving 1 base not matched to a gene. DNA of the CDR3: TGTGCCAGCAGCCGACTAGCGGGAACAGATACGCAGTATTTT. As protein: CASSRLAGTDTQYF.

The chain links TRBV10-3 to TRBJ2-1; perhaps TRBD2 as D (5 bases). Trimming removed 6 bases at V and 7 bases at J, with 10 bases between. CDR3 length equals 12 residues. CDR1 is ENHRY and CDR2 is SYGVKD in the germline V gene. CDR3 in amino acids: CAIRRRGNEQFF. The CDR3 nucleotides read TGTGCCATCAGGCGTCGAGGGAATGAGCAGTTCTTC.

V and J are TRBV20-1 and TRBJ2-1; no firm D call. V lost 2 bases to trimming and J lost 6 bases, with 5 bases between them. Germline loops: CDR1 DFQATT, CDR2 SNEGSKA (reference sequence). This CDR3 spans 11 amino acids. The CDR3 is CSARLINEQFF. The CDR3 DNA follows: TGCAGTGCTAGACTAATCAATGAGCAGTTCTTC.

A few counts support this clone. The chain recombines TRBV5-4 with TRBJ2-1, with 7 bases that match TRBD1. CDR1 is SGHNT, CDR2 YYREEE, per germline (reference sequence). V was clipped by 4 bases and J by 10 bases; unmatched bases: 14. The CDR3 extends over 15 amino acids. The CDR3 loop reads CASSTRDRYTPEQFF. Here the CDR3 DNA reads TGTGCCAGCAGCACCCGGGACAGATACACCCCAGAGCAGTTCTTC.

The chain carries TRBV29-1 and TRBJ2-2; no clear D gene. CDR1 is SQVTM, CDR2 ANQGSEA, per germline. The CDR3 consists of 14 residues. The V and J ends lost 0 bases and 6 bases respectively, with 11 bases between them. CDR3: CSVEEYPAAGELFF. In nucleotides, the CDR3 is TGCAGCGTTGAAGAGTACCCCGCGGCCGGGGAGCTGTTTTTT.

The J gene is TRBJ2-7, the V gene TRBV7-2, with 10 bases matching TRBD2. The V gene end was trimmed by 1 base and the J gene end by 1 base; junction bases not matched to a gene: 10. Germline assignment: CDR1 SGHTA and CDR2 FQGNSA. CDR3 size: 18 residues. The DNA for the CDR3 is TGTGCCAGCAGCTTAGAACCCAGCGGGAGGGCCGGGTCCTACGAGCAGTACTTC. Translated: CASSLEPSGRAGSYEQYF.

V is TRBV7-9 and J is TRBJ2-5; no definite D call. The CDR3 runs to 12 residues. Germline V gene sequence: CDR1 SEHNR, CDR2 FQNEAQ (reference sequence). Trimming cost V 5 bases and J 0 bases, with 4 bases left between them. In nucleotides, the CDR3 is TGTGCCAGCAGCCCGTACCAAGAGACCCAGTACTTC. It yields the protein CASSPYQETQYF.